This T cell receptor beta chain was documented in a study of naive and memory T cell subsets. Four PCR rounds used nested alpha and beta constant region primers plus the SP2 primer. TCRdb analysed the 5' RACE reads with MiXCR anew, one entry per CDR3 protein. The table lists roughly 60,000 distinct CDR3 sequences, around 8% of them singletons, with 15% to 20% in the top ten. This clonotype was picked up a small number of times. CDR1 is MNHNS and CDR2 is SASEGT in the germline V gene. V lost 6 bases to trimming and J lost 0 bases, with 15 bases between them. The CDR3 has 17 amino acids. An oligonucleotide containing a UMI was ligated to the 3' end of TCR cDNA.

The source of this sequence is a female donor in good health. The rearrangement uses TRBV6-1 and TRBJ2-6; D may be TRBD1 (6 bases). CDR3 in amino acids: CASRLDRGSSGANVLTF. CDR3 DNA sequence: TGTGCCAGCAGACTGGACAGAGGGAGCTCTGGGGCCAACGTCCTGACTTTC.